The present T cell receptor beta chain was sequenced within a study of cytomegalovirus exposure and HLA in healthy donors. Study at large: Previous work identified roughly 120 million unique TCR beta sequences from about 179 million T cells. General observations from the study: Researchers reported in a later analysis that a missense DCLRE1C variant was tied to TCR beta V- and J-gene trimming.

As concerns this clone: Its antigen is currently unknown.

13 Jbeta primers and 60 Vbeta primers were used for the PCR. The assay was immunoSEQ multiplex PCR, and TCRdb's table has in-frame clones only and misses some. Of 140,000 to 150,000 clones in the sample, 65% to 80% were seen once. The CDR3 is 15 residues long. V was trimmed by 2 bases and J by 8 bases, leaving 18 bases between them. Germline V lookup: CDR1 MNHEY, CDR2 SMNVEV (reference sequence). The chain combines TRBV27 with TRBJ1-2; tentatively, D is TRBD1 (6 bases). This TCR was recovered from a male donor in good health and CMV-seronegative. The sequenced material came from PBMCs. The chain's CDR3 is CASSLRRQAQLGYTF. Written as DNA, the CDR3 is TGTGCCAGCAGTTTAAGGCGACAGGCCCAGCTGGGCTACACCTTC.